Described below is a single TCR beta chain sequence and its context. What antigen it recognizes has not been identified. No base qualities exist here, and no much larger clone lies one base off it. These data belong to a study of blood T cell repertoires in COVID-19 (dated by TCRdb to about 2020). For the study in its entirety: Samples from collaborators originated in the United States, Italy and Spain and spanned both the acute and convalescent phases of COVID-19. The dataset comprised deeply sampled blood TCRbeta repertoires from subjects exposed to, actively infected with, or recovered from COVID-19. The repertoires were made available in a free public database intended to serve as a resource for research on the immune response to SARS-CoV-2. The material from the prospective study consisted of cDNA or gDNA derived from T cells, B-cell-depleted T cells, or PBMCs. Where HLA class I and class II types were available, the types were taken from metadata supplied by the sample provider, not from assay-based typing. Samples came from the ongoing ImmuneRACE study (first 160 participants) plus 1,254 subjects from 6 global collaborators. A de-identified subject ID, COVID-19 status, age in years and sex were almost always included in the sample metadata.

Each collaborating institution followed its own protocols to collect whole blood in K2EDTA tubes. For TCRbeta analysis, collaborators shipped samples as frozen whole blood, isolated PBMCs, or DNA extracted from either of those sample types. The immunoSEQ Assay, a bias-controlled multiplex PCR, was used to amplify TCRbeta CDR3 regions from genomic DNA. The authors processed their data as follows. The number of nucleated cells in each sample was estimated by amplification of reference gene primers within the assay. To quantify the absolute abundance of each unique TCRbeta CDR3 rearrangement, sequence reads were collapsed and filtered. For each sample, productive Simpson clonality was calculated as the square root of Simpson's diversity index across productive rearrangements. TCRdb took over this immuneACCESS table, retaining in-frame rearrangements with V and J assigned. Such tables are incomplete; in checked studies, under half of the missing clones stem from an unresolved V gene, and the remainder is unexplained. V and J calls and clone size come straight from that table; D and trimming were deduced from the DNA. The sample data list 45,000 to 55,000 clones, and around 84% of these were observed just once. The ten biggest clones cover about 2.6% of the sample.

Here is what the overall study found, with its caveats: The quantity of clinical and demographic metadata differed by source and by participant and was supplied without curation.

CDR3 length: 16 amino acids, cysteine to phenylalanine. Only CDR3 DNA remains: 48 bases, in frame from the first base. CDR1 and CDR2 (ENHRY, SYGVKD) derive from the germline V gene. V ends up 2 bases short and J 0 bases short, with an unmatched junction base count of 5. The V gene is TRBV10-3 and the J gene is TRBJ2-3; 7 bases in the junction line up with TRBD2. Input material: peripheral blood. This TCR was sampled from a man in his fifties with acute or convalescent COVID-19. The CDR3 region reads CAISEESGISTDTQYF. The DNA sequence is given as TGTGCCATCAGTGAGGAGAGCGGGATTAGCACAGATACGCAGTATTTT.